This T cell receptor (beta chain) was documented in a study of blood T cells in healthy people across ages. The V gene end was trimmed by 4 bases and the J gene end by 5 bases; junction bases not matched to a gene: 4. Germline V gene lookup returns CDR1 LGHDT and CDR2 YNNKEL (reference sequence). The CDR3 is 15 amino acids. Combining a sample-barcoded 5' primer with a J-beta primer mix, a second PCR ran for about 7 to 11 cycles. TCRdb re-called the 5' RACE reads through MiXCR, storing one row per CDR3 protein. The sample carries about a million distinct CDR3 sequences, approximately 49% recorded once. A minimum of 6 micrograms of total RNA was extracted per sample. For this clonotype: Its specificity is unknown.

Overall study findings and caveats: Both naive CD4+ cell counts and diversity were greater in long-lived donors than in aged donors. When one million T cells were used, diversity estimates were thought to be underestimates.

The source is a man aged 25-45 years in good health. Sequenced sample: blood. V and J are TRBV3-1 and TRBJ2-2; 10 bases map to TRBD1. DNA for the CDR3: TGTGCCAGCAGCCGGACAGGGGGAGGTACCGGGGAGCTGTTTTTT. It translates to CASSRTGGGTGELFF.